A single sample is the source of the 29 T cell receptor beta chains below, sequenced in a study of T cells expressing NK-cell markers. TCRdb re-called the 5' RACE reads and catalogs CDR3 proteins one per entry, DNA excluded. The sample holds around 140,000 distinct CDR3 sequences. Sequences were obtained from blood T cells: a sorted CD56 or NKG2C T cell subset, CD4+ or CD8+ T cells, or bulk PBMC T cells (not recorded which). These receptors were taken from a man younger than 30 in good health.

This rearrangement joins TRBV3-1 to TRBJ2-1; TCRdb's D call of TRBD2 is untestable without DNA. Germline-derived CDR1 and CDR2 are LGHDT and YNNKEL (reference sequence). The CDR3 has 15 amino acids. This CDR3 reads CASSPPGLSNNEQFF.

The chain has TRBV4-3 and TRBJ2-3; TCRdb lists TRBD2, though no DNA is available to test this call. CDR1 LGHNA and CDR2 YSLEER come from the germline V gene. The CDR3 contains 13 residues. This CDR3 reads CASSPLPTDTQYF.

The chain couples TRBV7-3 to TRBJ2-5; with no DNA, the TCRdb D assignment of TRBD1 cannot be verified. This CDR3 comprises 15 residues. Looked up from germline, CDR1 is SGHTA and CDR2 is FQGTGA. The CDR3 protein is CASSLVGGGQETQYF.

This CDR3 is CASSTHRARNEQYF. The chain uses TRBV11-1 and TRBJ2-7; the D call of TRBD2 rests on TCRdb alone, since no DNA is present to check it. CDR1 and CDR2 (germline): SGHAT, FQDESV (reference sequence). CDR3 size: 14 residues.

This CDR3 is CSVDTESSYEQYF. The V call is TRBV29-1, the J call TRBJ2-7. The CDR3 loop spans 13 amino acids. Germline-derived CDR1 and CDR2 are SQVTM and ANQGSEA.

The chain combines TRBV20-1 with TRBJ1-1. CDR1 and CDR2 from the germline V gene are DFQATT and SNEGSKA (reference sequence). The CDR3 has 14 residues. The CDR3 loop is CSARMRTNTLEAFF.

The gene calls are TRBV3-1 and TRBJ2-5; without DNA, the TCRdb call of TRBD2 cannot be checked. Germline V gene data show CDR1 as LGHDT and CDR2 as YNNKEL (reference sequence). The CDR3 spans 14 residues. The CDR3 sequence is CASSPPGLQETQYF.

The chain joins TRBV10-2 to TRBJ2-5; absent DNA, TCRdb's TRBD1 call cannot be checked. CDR1 and CDR2 (germline): WSHSY, SAAADI. The CDR3 spans 16 residues. The CDR3 reads CASSESDRGPQETQYF.

This CDR3 is CSARGLGGSYSNQPQHF. The chain links TRBV20-1 to TRBJ1-5; TCRdb's D call, TRBD1, is unchecked because there is no DNA. CDR3 size: 17 residues. The germline gives CDR1 DFQATT, CDR2 SNEGSKA (reference sequence).

The chain uses TRBV7-6 and TRBJ2-1; TCRdb selects TRBD2, and the lack of DNA leaves this call unchecked. CDR1 and CDR2 (germline): SGHVS, FNYEAQ. The CDR3 consists of 16 residues. CDR3 protein: CASSLAGRGRVDEQFF. Supplemented by reference TRBV7-6 and TRBJ2-1, the full variable domain reads GAGVSQSPRYKVTKRGQDVALRCDPISGHVSLYWYRQALGQGPEFLTYFNYEAQQDKSGLPNDRFSAERPEGSISTLTIQRTEQRDSAMYRCASSLAGRGRVDEQFFGPGTRLTVL.

The CDR3 sequence: CASSWTPPGETQYF. This chain links TRBV7-8 with TRBJ2-5; as DNA is missing, the TRBD1 call by TCRdb cannot be tested. Per the germline V gene, CDR1 is SGHVS and CDR2 is FQNEAQ. The CDR3 extends over 14 amino acids.

V is TRBV4-3 and J is TRBJ2-7; TCRdb names TRBD1, which stays unverified in the absence of DNA. This CDR3 is built from 17 residues. Germline loops: CDR1 LGHNA, CDR2 YSLEER. This CDR3 reads CASSQENQRAGDYEQYF.

The CDR3 here is CSALGGEAGVFPKGNEQFF. The chain couples TRBV29-1 to TRBJ2-1; TCRdb lists TRBD2, though no DNA is available to test this call. Looked up from germline, CDR1 is SQVTM and CDR2 is ANQGSEA. The CDR3 has 19 amino acids.

The chain uses TRBV20-1 and TRBJ1-6; without DNA, the TCRdb call of TRBD1 cannot be checked. Per the germline V gene, CDR1 is DFQATT and CDR2 is SNEGSKA (reference sequence). This CDR3 is built from 18 residues. CDR3 amino acids: CSARIGTGGPTYNSPLHF.

The rearrangement joins TRBV28 to TRBJ2-2; TCRdb returns TRBD1, unconfirmable since there is no DNA. The CDR3 extends over 16 amino acids. Germline CDR1 and CDR2: MDHEN and SYDVKM. This CDR3 is CASSAPPGAITGELFF.

The rearrangement uses TRBV30 and TRBJ2-2; the TCRdb call, TRBD1, lacks DNA for checking. Germline CDR1 GTSNPN, CDR2 SVGIG (reference sequence). This CDR3 contains 13 residues. CDR3 protein: CAWSGQGPGELFF.

The rearrangement links TRBV28 to TRBJ2-3; as DNA is missing, the TRBD1 call by TCRdb cannot be tested. This CDR3 region has 13 residues. CDR1 is MDHEN and CDR2 is SYDVKM in the germline V gene. Here the CDR3 reads CASRWESGVTQYF.

The chain employs TRBV7-9 and TRBJ2-5; TCRdb gives TRBD1 as the D gene, but with no DNA this cannot be confirmed. Germline CDR1 reads SEHNR; CDR2 reads FQNEAQ (reference sequence). The length of the CDR3 is 16 residues. This CDR3 reads CASSPWDTLLQETQYF.

The V gene is TRBV20-1, the J gene TRBJ2-1; lacking DNA, the TRBD1 call made by TCRdb goes unchecked. The CDR3 covers 12 residues. Per the germline V gene, CDR1 is DFQATT and CDR2 is SNEGSKA (reference sequence). CDR3 loop: CRATGVYNEQFF.

The genes are TRBV11-3 and TRBJ2-1; TCRdb calls TRBD1, which cannot be checked without DNA. This CDR3 is 16 amino acids long. Germline V gives CDR1 SGHNT, CDR2 YENEEA. Here the CDR3 reads CASSLGPGGGENEQFF.

The rearrangement uses TRBV13 and TRBJ2-5; TCRdb reports TRBD1, a call that lacks DNA to check it against. The CDR3 sequence is 16 residues long. Germline loops: CDR1 PRHDT, CDR2 FYEKMQ (reference sequence). CDR3 loop: CASSGGQVGVGETQYF.

The genes are TRBV30 and TRBJ2-5; TCRdb's D call of TRBD1 is untestable without DNA. Looked up from germline, CDR1 is GTSNPN and CDR2 is SVGIG (reference sequence). This CDR3 comprises 14 residues. The CDR3 sequence: CAWIGGQGWETQYF.

This sequence joins TRBV29-1 and TRBJ1-2. The CDR3 contains 15 residues. The germline V gene has CDR1 SQVTM and CDR2 ANQGSEA. The CDR3 region is CSVDTTKRSNYGYTF.

This chain links TRBV3-1 with TRBJ2-2. CDR3 length: 15 amino acids. The germline V gene has CDR1 LGHDT and CDR2 YNNKEL (reference sequence). CDR3 amino acids: CASSQYVANTGELFF.

The J gene is TRBJ1-4, the V gene TRBV4-3; TCRdb gives TRBD1 as the D gene, but with no DNA this cannot be confirmed. Per the germline V gene, CDR1 is LGHNA and CDR2 is YSLEER. The CDR3 spans 15 residues. This CDR3 is CASSPTGGFDEKLFF.

The CDR3 is CSARPSGRYNEQFF. This chain joins TRBV20-1 and TRBJ2-1; there is no DNA to check the TCRdb D call of TRBD2. Germline V gives CDR1 DFQATT, CDR2 SNEGSKA (reference sequence). CDR3 length: 14 amino acids.

J is TRBJ2-5 and V is TRBV29-1. Germline V lookup: CDR1 SQVTM, CDR2 ANQGSEA. CDR3 length: 13 amino acids. This chain's CDR3 is CSVAGIPQETQYF.

The CDR3 protein is CASSAMANTGELFF. This chain links TRBV2 with TRBJ2-2. CDR1 SNHLY and CDR2 FYNNEI come from the germline V gene. CDR3 size: 14 residues.

The genes are TRBV12-3 or TRBV12-4 and TRBJ2-2; TCRdb names TRBD1, which stays unverified in the absence of DNA. The CDR3 is 20 amino acids. The CDR3 here is CASRRTGTWGLTGNTGELFF.